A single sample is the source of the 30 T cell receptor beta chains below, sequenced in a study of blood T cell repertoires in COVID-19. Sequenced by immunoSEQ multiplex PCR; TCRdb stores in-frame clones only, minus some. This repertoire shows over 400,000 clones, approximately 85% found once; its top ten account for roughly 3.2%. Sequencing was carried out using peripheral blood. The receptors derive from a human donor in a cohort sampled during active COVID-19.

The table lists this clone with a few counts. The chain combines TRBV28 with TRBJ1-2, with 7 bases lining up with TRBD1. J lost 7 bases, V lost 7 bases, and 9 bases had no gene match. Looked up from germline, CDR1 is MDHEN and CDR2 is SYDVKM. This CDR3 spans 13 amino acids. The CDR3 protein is CASTPDRIFGYTF. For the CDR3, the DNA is TGTGCCAGCACCCCGGACAGGATTTTTGGCTACACCTTC.

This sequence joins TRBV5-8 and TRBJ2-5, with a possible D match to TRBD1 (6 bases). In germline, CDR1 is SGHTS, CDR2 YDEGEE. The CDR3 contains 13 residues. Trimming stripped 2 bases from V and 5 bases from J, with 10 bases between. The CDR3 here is CASSFLRGETQYF. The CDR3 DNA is TGTGCCAGCAGCTTCCTGAGGGGGGAGACCCAGTACTTC. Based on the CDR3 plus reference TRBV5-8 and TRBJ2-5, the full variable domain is EAGVTQSPTHLIKTRGQQATLRCSPISGHTSVYWYQQALGLGLQFLLWYDEGEERNRGNFPPRFSGRQFPNYSSELNVNALELEDSALYLCASSFLRGETQYFGPGTRLLVL.

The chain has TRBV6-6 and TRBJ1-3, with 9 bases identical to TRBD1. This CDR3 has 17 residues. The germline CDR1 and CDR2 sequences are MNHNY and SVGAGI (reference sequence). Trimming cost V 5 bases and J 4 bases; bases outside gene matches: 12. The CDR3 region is CASSRNPTGGRGNTIYF. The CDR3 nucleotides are TGTGCCAGCAGTCGAAACCCTACAGGGGGCCGGGGAAACACCATATATTTT.

The CDR3 loop is CAWSVDRSSRQFF. CDR3 coding DNA: TGTGCCTGGAGTGTGGACAGGTCCTCCCGGCAGTTCTTC. The chain links TRBV30 to TRBJ2-1, with 7 bases matching TRBD1. J gave up 12 bases and V 0 bases, and 8 bases lay outside the gene matches. From germline, CDR1 is GTSNPN and CDR2 SVGIG (reference sequence). The CDR3 sequence is 13 residues long.

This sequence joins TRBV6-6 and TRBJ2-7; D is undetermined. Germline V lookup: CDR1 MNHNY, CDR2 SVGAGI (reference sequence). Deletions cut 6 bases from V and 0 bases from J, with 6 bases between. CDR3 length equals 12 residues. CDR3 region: CASRPTSYEQYF. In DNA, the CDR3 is TGTGCCAGCAGACCTACCTCCTACGAGCAGTACTTC.

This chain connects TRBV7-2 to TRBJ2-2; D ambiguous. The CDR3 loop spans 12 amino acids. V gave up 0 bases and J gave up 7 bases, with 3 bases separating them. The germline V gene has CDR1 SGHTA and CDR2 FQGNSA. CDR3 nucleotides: TGTGCCAGCAGCTTAGCCCGCGGGGAGCTGTTTTTT. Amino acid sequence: CASSLARGELFF.

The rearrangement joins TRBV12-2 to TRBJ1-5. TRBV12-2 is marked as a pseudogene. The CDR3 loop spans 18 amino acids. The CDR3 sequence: CASRLRWAGYYSNQPQHF. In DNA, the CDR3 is TGTGCAAGTCGCTTAAGATGGGCGGGGTACTATAGCAATCAGCCCCAGCATTTT.

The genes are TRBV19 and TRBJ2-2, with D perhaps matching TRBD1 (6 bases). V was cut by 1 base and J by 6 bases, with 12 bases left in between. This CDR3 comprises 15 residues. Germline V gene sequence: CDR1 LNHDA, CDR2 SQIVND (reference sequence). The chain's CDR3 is CASSIGLGGSGELFF. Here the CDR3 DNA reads TGTGCCAGTAGTATAGGTCTAGGGGGATCCGGGGAGCTGTTTTTT.

CDR3 sequence: CAAYGGTDTQYF. The CDR3 DNA follows: TGTGCCGCCTACGGGGGCACAGATACGCAGTATTTT. V is TRBV10-3 and J is TRBJ2-3, with D maybe TRBD2 (5 bases). The CDR3 contains 12 residues. V shed 11 bases and J shed 1 base, with 10 bases lying between them. CDR1 and CDR2 from the germline V gene are ENHRY and SYGVKD.

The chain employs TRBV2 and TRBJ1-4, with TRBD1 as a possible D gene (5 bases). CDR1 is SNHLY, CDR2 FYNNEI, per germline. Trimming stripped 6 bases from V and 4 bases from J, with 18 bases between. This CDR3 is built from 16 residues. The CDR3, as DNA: TGTGCCAGCAGGACGGGACTTTCAAAGGGTAATGAAAAACTGTTTTTT. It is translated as CASRTGLSKGNEKLFF.

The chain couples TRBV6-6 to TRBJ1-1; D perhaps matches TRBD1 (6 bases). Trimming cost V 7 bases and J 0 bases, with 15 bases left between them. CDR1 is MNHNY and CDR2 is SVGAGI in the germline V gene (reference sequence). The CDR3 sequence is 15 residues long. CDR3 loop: CASIRSGVMNTEAFF. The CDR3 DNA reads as TGTGCCAGCATTCGGTCAGGGGTGATGAACACTGAAGCTTTCTTT.

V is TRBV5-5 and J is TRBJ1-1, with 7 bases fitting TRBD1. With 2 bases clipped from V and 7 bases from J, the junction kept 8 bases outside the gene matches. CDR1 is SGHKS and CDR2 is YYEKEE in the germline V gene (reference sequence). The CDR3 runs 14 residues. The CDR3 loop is CASSFFRRDSEAFF. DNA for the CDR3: TGTGCCAGCAGCTTCTTCCGACGGGACAGTGAAGCTTTCTTT.

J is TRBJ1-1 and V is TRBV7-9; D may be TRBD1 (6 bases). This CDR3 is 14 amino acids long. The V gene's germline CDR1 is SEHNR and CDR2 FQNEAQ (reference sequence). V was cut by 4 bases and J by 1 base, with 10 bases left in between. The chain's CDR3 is CASSSRTANTEAFF. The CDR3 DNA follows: TGTGCCAGCAGCTCTCGGACAGCGAACACTGAAGCTTTCTTT.

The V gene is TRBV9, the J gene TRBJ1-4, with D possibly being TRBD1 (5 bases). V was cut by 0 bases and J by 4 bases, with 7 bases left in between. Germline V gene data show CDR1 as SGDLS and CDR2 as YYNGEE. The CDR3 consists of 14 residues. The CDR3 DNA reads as TGTGCCAGCAGCGTAGAACAGGATAATGAAAAACTGTTTTTT. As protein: CASSVEQDNEKLFF.

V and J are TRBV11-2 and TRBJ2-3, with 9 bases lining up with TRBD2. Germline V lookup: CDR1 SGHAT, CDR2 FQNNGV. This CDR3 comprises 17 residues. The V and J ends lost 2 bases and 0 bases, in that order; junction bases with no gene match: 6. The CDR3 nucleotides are TGTGCCAGCAGCTTATCCCTTAGCGGGAGTAGCACAGATACGCAGTATTTT. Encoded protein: CASSLSLSGSSTDTQYF.

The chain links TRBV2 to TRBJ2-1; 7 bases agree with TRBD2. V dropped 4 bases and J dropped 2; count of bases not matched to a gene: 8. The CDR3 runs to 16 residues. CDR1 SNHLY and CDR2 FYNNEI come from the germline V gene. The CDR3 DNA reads TGTGCCAGCAGTGCCGGGACTACCAAGACCTACAATGAGCAGTTCTTC. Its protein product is CASSAGTTKTYNEQFF.

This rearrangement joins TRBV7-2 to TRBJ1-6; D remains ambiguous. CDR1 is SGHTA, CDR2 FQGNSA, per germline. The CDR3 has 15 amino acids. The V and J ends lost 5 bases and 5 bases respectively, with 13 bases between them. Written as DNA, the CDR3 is TGTGCCAGCAGCCCGGTGGACTGGAATAATTCACCCCTCCACTTT. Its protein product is CASSPVDWNNSPLHF. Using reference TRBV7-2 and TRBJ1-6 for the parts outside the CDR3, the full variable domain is GAGVSQSPSNKVTEKGKDVELRCDPISGHTALYWYRQSLGQGLEFLIYFQGNSAPDKSGLPSDRFSAERTGGSVSTLTIQRTQQEDSAVYLCASSPVDWNNSPLHFGNGTRLTVT.

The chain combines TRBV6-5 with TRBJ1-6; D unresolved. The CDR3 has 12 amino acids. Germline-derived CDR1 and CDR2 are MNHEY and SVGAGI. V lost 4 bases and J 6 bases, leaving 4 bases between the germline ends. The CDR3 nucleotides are TGTGCCAGCAGTTCTCCTAATTCACCCCTCCACTTT. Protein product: CASSSPNSPLHF.

This chain's CDR3 is CAISETADSSYNEQFF. The CDR3 bases are TGTGCCATCAGTGAGACGGCCGACAGCTCCTACAATGAGCAGTTCTTC. The chain joins TRBV10-3 to TRBJ2-1, with D possibly matching TRBD1 (5 bases). Trimming cost V 2 bases and J 0 bases, with 11 bases left between them. The CDR3 totals 16 residues. CDR1 and CDR2 (germline): ENHRY, SYGVKD.

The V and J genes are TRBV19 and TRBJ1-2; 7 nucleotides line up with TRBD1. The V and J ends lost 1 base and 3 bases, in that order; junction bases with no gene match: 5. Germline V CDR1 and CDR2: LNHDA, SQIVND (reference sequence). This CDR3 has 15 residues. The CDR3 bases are TGTGCCAGTAGTATAGGAGGACAGGACTACTATGGCTACACCTTC. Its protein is CASSIGGQDYYGYTF.

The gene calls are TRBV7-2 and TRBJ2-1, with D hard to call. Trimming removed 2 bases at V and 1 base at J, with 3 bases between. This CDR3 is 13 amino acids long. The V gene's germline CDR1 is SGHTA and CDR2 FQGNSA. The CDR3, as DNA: TGTGCCAGCAGCTTACAGTCCTACAATGAGCAGTTCTTC. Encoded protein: CASSLQSYNEQFF.

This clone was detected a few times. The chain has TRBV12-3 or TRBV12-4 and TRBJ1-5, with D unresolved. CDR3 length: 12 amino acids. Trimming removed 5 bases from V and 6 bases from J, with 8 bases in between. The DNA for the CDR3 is TGTGCCAGCAGTCTTTCCCCTCAGCCCCAGCATTTT. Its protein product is CASSLSPQPQHF.

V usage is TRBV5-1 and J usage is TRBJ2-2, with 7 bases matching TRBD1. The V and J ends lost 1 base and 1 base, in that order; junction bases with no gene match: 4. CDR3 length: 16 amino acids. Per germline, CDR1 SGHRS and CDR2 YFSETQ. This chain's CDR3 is CASSLLGDRNTGELFF. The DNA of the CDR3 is TGCGCCAGCAGCTTGCTGGGGGACAGGAACACCGGGGAGCTGTTTTTT.

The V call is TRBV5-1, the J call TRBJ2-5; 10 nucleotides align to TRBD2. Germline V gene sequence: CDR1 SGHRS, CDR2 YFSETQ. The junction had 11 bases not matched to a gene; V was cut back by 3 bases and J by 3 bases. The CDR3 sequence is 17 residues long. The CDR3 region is CASSSSAGGPGEETQYF. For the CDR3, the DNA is TGCGCCAGCAGCTCGTCAGCGGGAGGGCCGGGCGAAGAGACCCAGTACTTC. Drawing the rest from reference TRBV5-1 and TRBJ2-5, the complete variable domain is KAGVTQTPRYLIKTRGQQVTLSCSPISGHRSVSWYQQTPGQGLQFLFEYFSETQRNKGNFPGRFSGRQFSNSRSEMNVSTLELGDSALYLCASSSSAGGPGEETQYFGPGTRLLVL.

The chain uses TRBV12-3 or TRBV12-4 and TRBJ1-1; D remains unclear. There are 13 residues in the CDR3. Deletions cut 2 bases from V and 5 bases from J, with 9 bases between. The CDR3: CASSLRELTEAFF. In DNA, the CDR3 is TGTGCCAGCAGTTTAAGGGAGTTAACTGAAGCTTTCTTT.

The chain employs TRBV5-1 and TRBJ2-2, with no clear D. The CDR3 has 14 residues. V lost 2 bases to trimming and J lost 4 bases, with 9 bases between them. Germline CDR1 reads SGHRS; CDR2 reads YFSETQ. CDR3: CASSFEASTGELFF. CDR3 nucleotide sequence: TGCGCCAGCAGCTTTGAAGCGAGCACCGGGGAGCTGTTTTTT.

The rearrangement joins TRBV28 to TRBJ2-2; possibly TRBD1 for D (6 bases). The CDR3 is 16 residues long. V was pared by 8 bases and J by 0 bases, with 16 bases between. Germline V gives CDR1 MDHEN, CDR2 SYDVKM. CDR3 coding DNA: TGTGCCAGCCAACAAGACACAGGGTCGAACACCGGGGAGCTGTTTTTT. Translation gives CASQQDTGSNTGELFF.

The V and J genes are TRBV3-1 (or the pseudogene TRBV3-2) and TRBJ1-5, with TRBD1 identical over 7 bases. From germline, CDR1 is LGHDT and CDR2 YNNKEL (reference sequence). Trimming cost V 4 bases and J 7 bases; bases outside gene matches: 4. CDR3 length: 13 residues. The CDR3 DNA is TGTGCCAGCAGCCCGGACAGGAAGCAGCCCCAGCATTTT. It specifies CASSPDRKQPQHF.

CDR3 residues: CASSFGQGLTGELFF. Here the CDR3 DNA reads TGTGCCAGCAGTTTTGGGCAGGGGCTAACCGGGGAGCTGTTTTTT. This chain uses TRBV27 with TRBJ2-2, with D tentatively TRBD1 (6 bases). Per the germline V gene, CDR1 is MNHEY and CDR2 is SMNVEV (reference sequence). The CDR3 loop spans 15 amino acids. The germline V and J ends were trimmed by 3 bases and 5 bases, with 13 bases remaining between them.

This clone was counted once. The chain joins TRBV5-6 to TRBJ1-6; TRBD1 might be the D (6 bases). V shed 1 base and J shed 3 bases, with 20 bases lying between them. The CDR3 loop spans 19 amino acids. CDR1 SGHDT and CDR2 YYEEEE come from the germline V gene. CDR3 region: CASSLSGPGGRGYNSPLHF. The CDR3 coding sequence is TGTGCCAGCAGCTTGTCGGGACCCGGCGGCAGGGGCTATAATTCACCCCTCCACTTT.